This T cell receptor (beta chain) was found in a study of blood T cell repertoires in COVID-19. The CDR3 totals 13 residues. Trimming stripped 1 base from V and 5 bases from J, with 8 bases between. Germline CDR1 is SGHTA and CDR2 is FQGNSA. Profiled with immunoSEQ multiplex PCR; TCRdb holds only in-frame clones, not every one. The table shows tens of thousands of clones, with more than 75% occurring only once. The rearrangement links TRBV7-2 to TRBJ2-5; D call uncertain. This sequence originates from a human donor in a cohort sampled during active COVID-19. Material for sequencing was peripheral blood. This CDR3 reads CASSLGALETQYF. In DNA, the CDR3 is TGTGCCAGCAGCTTAGGGGCGTTGGAGACCCAGTACTTC.